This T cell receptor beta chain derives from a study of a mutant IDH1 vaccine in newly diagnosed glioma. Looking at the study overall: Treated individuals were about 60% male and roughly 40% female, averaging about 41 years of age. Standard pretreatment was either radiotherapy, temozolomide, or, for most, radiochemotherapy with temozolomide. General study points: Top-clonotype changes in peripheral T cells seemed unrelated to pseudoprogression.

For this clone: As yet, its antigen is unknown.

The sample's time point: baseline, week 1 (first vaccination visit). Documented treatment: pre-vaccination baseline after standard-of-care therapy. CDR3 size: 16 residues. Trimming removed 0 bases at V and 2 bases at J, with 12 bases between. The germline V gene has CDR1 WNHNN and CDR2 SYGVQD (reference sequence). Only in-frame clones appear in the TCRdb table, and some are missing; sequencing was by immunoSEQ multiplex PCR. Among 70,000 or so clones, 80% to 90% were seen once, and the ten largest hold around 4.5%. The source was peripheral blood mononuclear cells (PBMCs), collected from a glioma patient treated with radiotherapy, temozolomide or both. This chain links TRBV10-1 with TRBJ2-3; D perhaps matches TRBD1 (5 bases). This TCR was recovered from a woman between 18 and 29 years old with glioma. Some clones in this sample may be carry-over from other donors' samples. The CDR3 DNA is TGCGCCAGCAGTGAGTCAAGGGCAGGGAACACAGATACGCAGTATTTT. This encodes CASSESRAGNTDTQYF.